Described below is a single T cell receptor beta chain sequence and its context. No antigen is known for it. This entry belongs to a study of monozygotic twins with inflammatory bowel disease. A total RNA quantity of approximately 3,600 ng went into each TCR library. No DNA is given; TCRdb re-called the 5' RACE reads and lists each CDR3 protein once. The sample has some 150,000 distinct CDR3 sequences. This CDR3 is 16 amino acids long. Germline assignment: CDR1 SGHKS and CDR2 YYEKEE (reference sequence). Overall study findings and caveats: On the inverse Simpson index, IBD patients scored lower for TCRbeta diversity than healthy co-twins. Patient repertoire variability may have increased through differing immunosuppressive treatments. Reduced clonotype sharing with other individuals was observed in IBD patients relative to healthy twins, especially with disease activity.

The sample taken for sequencing was blood. This receptor was obtained from a human donor with ulcerative colitis or Crohn's disease, or a healthy co-twin of an affected twin (not recorded which). The J gene is TRBJ2-2, the V gene TRBV5-5; absent DNA, TCRdb's TRBD1 call cannot be checked. CDR3 in amino acids: CASRRPPGVHTGELFF.